This is a list of T cell receptor beta chains from one sample in a study of blood T cell repertoires in COVID-19. Produced via immunoSEQ multiplex PCR; TCRdb's table is partial and in-frame only. In the table there are 300,000 to 450,000 clones, around 84% of which are singletons. The material sequenced was peripheral blood. Every receptor here comes from a human donor with acute or convalescent COVID-19. The donor label of this sample is uncertain. Each CDR3 is given with its conserved first and last residue. The D gene is left open where the match is weak. Not every row has a clone size; where given, it reads once, few, many or a size class.

D gene	J gene	clone size	V gene	CDR3 protein	CDR3 DNA
TRBD1	TRBJ1-1	.	TRBV19	CASKRQGGTEAFF	TGTGCCAGTAAACGACAGGGGGGAACTGAAGCTTTCTTT
TRBD2	TRBJ2-2	once	TRBV5-4	CASSKRSGSANTGELFF	TGTGCCAGCAGCAAAAGAAGCGGGAGTGCGAACACCGGGGAGCTGTTTTTT
.	TRBJ2-5	.	TRBV30	CAWSVSGLGGLQETQYF	TGTGCCTGGAGTGTAAGCGGATTGGGGGGGCTACAAGAGACCCAGTACTTC
TRBD2	TRBJ2-3	.	TRBV9	CASSGRGLAGGTDTQYF	TGTGCCAGCAGCGGCCGAGGACTAGCGGGAGGGACAGATACGCAGTATTTT
.	TRBJ2-2	.	TRBV7-8	CASSPRVVGTNTGELFF	TGTGCCAGCAGCCCACGAGTCGTGGGGACTAACACCGGGGAGCTGTTTTTT
.	TRBJ1-3	.	TRBV5-4	CASSLRGGNTIYF	TGTGCCAGCAGCCTGAGGGGGGGAAACACCATATATTTT
.	TRBJ1-1	.	TRBV27	CASSEGPTAFF	TGTGCCAGCAGTGAGGGTCCGACGGCTTTCTTT
.	TRBJ1-1	.	TRBV4-1	CASSRRGEEAFF	TGCGCCAGCAGCCGAAGGGGTGAGGAAGCTTTCTTT
.	TRBJ2-1	.	TRBV29-1	CSVEGGQGWNNEQFF	TGCAGCGTTGAAGGGGGGCAGGGATGGAACAATGAGCAGTTCTTC
.	TRBJ1-6	.	TRBV27	CASSLSASSSYNSPLHF	TGTGCCAGCAGTTTATCAGCCTCGAGCTCCTATAATTCACCCCTCCACTTT
.	TRBJ1-5	.	TRBV15	CATSRREVGPQHF	TGTGCCACCAGCCGGCGGGAAGTGGGGCCCCAGCATTTT
.	TRBJ1-5	.	TRBV18	CASSGGSGNQPQHF	TGTGCCAGCTCCGGGGGAAGCGGCAATCAGCCCCAGCATTTT
TRBD2	TRBJ2-1	.	TRBV20-1	CSASRLAGYNEQFF	TGCAGTGCTAGTCGTCTAGCGGGCTACAATGAGCAGTTCTTC
TRBD2	TRBJ2-3	.	TRBV5-4	CAGRGANTDTQYF	TGTGCTGGGCGGGGGGCCAACACAGATACGCAGTATTTT
TRBD2	TRBJ2-3	.	TRBV18	CASSLGTSGRKTDTQYF	TGTGCCAGCTCACTGGGGACTAGCGGGAGGAAGACAGATACGCAGTATTTT
.	TRBJ1-1	.	TRBV12-3/TRBV12-4	CASSRSGNTEAFF	TGTGCCAGCAGCCGTTCGGGGAACACTGAAGCTTTCTTT
TRBD2	TRBJ2-1	once	TRBV7-2	CASSFRLASSYNEQFF	TGTGCCAGCAGCTTCAGACTAGCGAGCTCCTACAATGAGCAGTTCTTC
.	TRBJ1-4	many	TRBV6-6	CASSPATNEKLFF	TGTGCCAGCAGTCCCGCAACTAATGAAAAACTGTTTTTT
.	TRBJ2-7	.	TRBV5-8	CASSATGGPPYEQYF	TGTGCCAGCAGCGCGACAGGTGGCCCCCCCTACGAGCAGTACTTC
TRBD1	TRBJ1-5	.	TRBV19	CASSFGQGDQPQHF	TGTGCCAGTAGCTTCGGACAGGGCGATCAGCCCCAGCATTTT
TRBD2	TRBJ2-1	.	TRBV6-5	CASRRDYSYNEQFF	TGTGCCAGCAGGCGGGACTACTCCTACAATGAGCAGTTCTTC
.	TRBJ1-2	.	TRBV19	CASSIPGVYGYTF	TGTGCCAGTAGTATCCCAGGGGTCTATGGCTACACCTTC
.	TRBJ2-7	.	TRBV23-1	CASSQLGVMDEQYF	TGCGCCAGCAGTCAACTGGGAGTAATGGACGAGCAGTACTTC
.	TRBJ1-5	.	TRBV28	CASSFSWRSNQPQHF	TGTGCCAGCAGTTTCTCCTGGCGGAGCAATCAGCCCCAGCATTTT
.	TRBJ1-2	.	TRBV4-2	CASSQEGHYGYTF	TGTGCCAGCAGCCAAGAGGGCCACTATGGCTACACCTTC
.	TRBJ2-3	.	TRBV6-1	CASSVLPQGGGGSTDTQYF	TGTGCCAGCAGTGTTCTACCCCAAGGAGGCGGCGGAAGCACAGATACGCAGTATTTT
TRBD1	TRBJ1-2	.	TRBV11-2	CASSSRQGANSGYTF	TGTGCCAGCAGCTCCCGACAGGGGGCGAATAGCGGCTACACCTTC
TRBD1	TRBJ2-3	.	TRBV5-1	CASSPLQGGTDTQYF	TGCGCCAGCAGCCCCCTACAGGGGGGAACAGATACGCAGTATTTT
TRBD1	TRBJ1-1	once	TRBV9	CASSVFIRTGEGNTEAFF	TGTGCCAGCAGCGTCTTTATCCGAACAGGGGAAGGTAACACTGAAGCTTTCTTT
.	TRBJ2-1	.	TRBV7-6	CASSLHPEAGRSYNEQFF	TGTGCCAGCAGCTTACATCCTGAAGCGGGCCGCTCCTACAATGAGCAGTTCTTC
.	TRBJ2-4	.	TRBV5-5	CASSPLEGTKNIQYF	TGTGCCAGCAGCCCATTGGAGGGGACCAAAAACATTCAGTACTTC
.	TRBJ2-7	.	TRBV6-5	CASQIDRDSLSEQYF	TGTGCCAGCCAAATCGACCGGGACTCATTGAGCGAGCAGTACTTC
TRBD1	TRBJ2-2	.	TRBV5-4	CASSFGLQGSIGELFF	TGTGCCAGCAGCTTTGGGCTACAGGGGAGCATCGGGGAGCTGTTTTTT
TRBD2	TRBJ2-7	.	TRBV27	CASGGGFSYEQYF	TGTGCAAGCGGGGGCGGTTTCTCCTACGAGCAGTACTTC
TRBD2	TRBJ2-1	.	TRBV7-9	CASSLPIAGGSDEQFF	TGTGCCAGCAGCTTACCAATAGCGGGAGGGTCGGATGAGCAGTTCTTC
.	TRBJ2-5	once	TRBV19	CASRGRIVGAKETQYF	TGTGCCAGTAGGGGCCGAATTGTCGGCGCTAAAGAGACCCAGTACTTC